The rows below give T cell receptor beta chains drawn from one sample of a study of shared clonotypes between healthy human individuals. Method: immunoSEQ multiplex PCR; TCRdb's copy keeps in-frame clones and lacks some. This table has approximately 740,000 clones, 85% to 95% appearing once. Sample: naive CD8+ T cells sorted from blood. The receptors come from a young man in good health. Each CDR3 is given with its conserved first and last residue. The order of the fields is V gene, clone size, J gene, CDR3 protein. Size tells how often a clone was seen (once, few, many) or the class of an expanded clone, and some rows leave it out.

>TRBV9|once|TRBJ2-1
CASSPRDSHEQFF
>TRBV11-2|-|TRBJ2-5
CASSLGTSGQETQYF
>TRBV28|-|TRBJ2-6
CASSPLISGANVLTF
>TRBV10-1|-|TRBJ2-1
CASSEGVGEQFF
>TRBV19|-|TRBJ1-5
CASSIGISNQPQHF
>TRBV10-3|-|TRBJ1-1
CAISEEGDWGTEAFF
>TRBV4-1|-|TRBJ2-2
CASSQAMGGWELFF
>TRBV19|-|TRBJ1-2
CASSIWDRPSDNYGYTF
>TRBV27|-|TRBJ2-7
CASSFATSGSYEQYF
>TRBV5-4|-|TRBJ2-1
CASSLGGSGNEQFF
>TRBV27|-|TRBJ2-5
CASRLSGRGYETQYF
>TRBV4-1|-|TRBJ2-5
CASSQGGTALQETQYF
>TRBV7-9|-|TRBJ2-1
CASSPQGLELGNEQFF
>TRBV6-5|-|TRBJ1-1
CASISEGTEAFF
>TRBV9|-|TRBJ2-5
CASSVGSSAIPPQETQYF
>TRBV5-1|-|TRBJ2-1
CASSLLGNEQFF
>TRBV6-5|-|TRBJ1-1
CASSYGGPEAFF
>TRBV27|-|TRBJ2-1
CASSQDRGPYNEQFF
>TRBV4-3|-|TRBJ1-1
CASSQGTVNTEAFF
>TRBV7-2|-|TRBJ2-1
CASSSRESSYNEQFF
>TRBV20-1|-|TRBJ1-1
CRLPGFAEAFF
>TRBV14|-|TRBJ2-1
CASSLVRREQFF
>TRBV27|few|TRBJ1-2
CASSLSVGSNYGYTF
>TRBV4-1|-|TRBJ1-3
CASSQDALDRNTIYF
>TRBV28|-|TRBJ1-1
CASNHRGRGTEAFF
>TRBV27|-|TRBJ2-5
CASSSRETQYF
>TRBV29-1|-|TRBJ2-5
CSVGPGLAGRATQETQYF
>TRBV6-5|-|TRBJ2-7
CASSASAGGAYEQYF
>TRBV13|-|TRBJ2-6
CASIAGAVGANVLTF
>TRBV30|-|TRBJ2-7
CAWSGGTGAYEQYF
>TRBV7-6|few|TRBJ2-5
CASSQGQGRSETQYF
>TRBV7-8|once|TRBJ2-3
CASQPLAGSKNTQYF
>TRBV5-6|-|TRBJ2-7
CASSLGSGFPIYEQYF
>TRBV7-9|-|TRBJ2-5
CASSQKTGGAGETQYF
>TRBV4-2|once|TRBJ2-1
CASSQETGTHYNEQFF
>TRBV27|-|TRBJ1-4
CASSLGQGAEKLFF
>TRBV6-5|once|TRBJ2-1
CASSARDFYNEQFF
>TRBV13|-|TRBJ2-5
CASSLGGLAEETQYF
>TRBV28|-|TRBJ1-2
CASSLGTGRTYGYTF
>TRBV29-1|-|TRBJ2-1
CSVELAQPDSGSSYNEQFF
>TRBV28|-|TRBJ2-5
CASSLSPRAGAIRQETQYF
>TRBV2|-|TRBJ2-3
CASSENLGRTDTQYF
>TRBV18|-|TRBJ2-3
CASSPGQGGGTDTQYF
>TRBV7-9|-|TRBJ2-7
CASSFSGQGFYEQYF
>TRBV7-2|few|TRBJ1-5
CASSLVGLGVNQPQHF
>TRBV28|-|TRBJ2-3
CASSQQRLAFPPDTQYF
>TRBV6-6|-|TRBJ2-7
CASSYSLEANEQYF
>TRBV10-3|-|TRBJ1-5
CAISESGPGVQPQHF
>TRBV15|-|TRBJ2-7
CATSRDPPTSGSSSEQYF
>TRBV16|-|TRBJ2-3
CASSLYTDTQYF
>TRBV10-3|-|TRBJ1-1
CAISEELNTEAFF
>TRBV7-9|-|TRBJ1-1
CASSNREGGTEAFF
>TRBV4-1|once|TRBJ2-3
CASSTQTRASTDTQYF
>TRBV12-5|-|TRBJ2-2
CASGSSGRGNTGELFF
>TRBV19|few|TRBJ1-5
CASSTQPQHF